The 21 T cell receptor beta chains presented below share a single source sample, sequenced in a study of immune evolution from preneoplasia to lung adenocarcinoma. Profiling relied on immunoSEQ multiplex PCR, and the TCRdb table lists in-frame clones only, not all of them. The table includes thousands of clones, approximately 80% detected once. Sequencing was carried out using FFPE minimally invasive lung adenocarcinoma tissue. Receptor source: a person aged 65 to 79 with lung adenocarcinoma.

Only a few counts were recorded for this clone. The chain is built from TRBV11-3 and TRBJ1-1; D gene uncertain. The CDR3 runs to 13 residues. With 7 bases removed from V and 3 bases from J, the gap between germline ends came to 12 bases. Germline lookup yields CDR1 SGHNT and CDR2 YENEEA. The CDR3 loop reads CASNINTDTEAFF. The CDR3 DNA reads TGTGCCAGCAACATTAACACGGACACTGAAGCTTTCTTT.

The J gene is TRBJ1-1, the V gene TRBV18, with D possibly being TRBD1 (5 bases). CDR3 length: 14 amino acids. In germline, CDR1 is KGHSH, CDR2 LQKENI. V lost 6 bases and J lost 4, with 15 bases in between. CDR3 residues: CASSPGREATEAFF. The CDR3 nucleotides read TGTGCCAGCTCCCCGGGCAGGGAGGCCACTGAAGCTTTCTTT.

The rearrangement links TRBV30 to TRBJ1-1, with a weak D call TRBD1 (5 bases). This CDR3 is 12 amino acids long. Germline V gene data show CDR1 as GTSNPN and CDR2 as SVGIG (reference sequence). Between the trimmed V and J ends, which lost 0 bases and 10 bases, there was a span of 12 bases. CDR3 nucleotides: TGTGCCTGGAGTGTACGGGGGGTTGGAGCTTTCTTT. Translated, it gives CAWSVRGVGAFF.

This clone was seen a handful of times. The chain carries TRBV6-5 and TRBJ1-1, with a tentative D call TRBD1 (5 bases). The CDR3 contains 11 residues. Germline CDR1 is MNHEY and CDR2 is SVGAGI. CDR3 DNA sequence: TGTGCGACGGGGCCGAACACTGAAGCTTTCTTT. Residues: CATGPNTEAFF.

V gene TRBV7-9 combines with J gene TRBJ2-7; D tentatively fits TRBD1 or TRBD2 (5 bases each). Germline lookup yields CDR1 SEHNR and CDR2 FQNEAQ (reference sequence). The CDR3 runs 13 residues. V lost 6 bases to trimming and J lost 3 bases, with 12 bases between them. The CDR3 loop reads CASSPGAGYEQYF. The CDR3 DNA is TGTGCCAGCAGTCCCGGGGCGGGCTACGAGCAGTACTTC. The full variable domain, completed using reference TRBV7-9 and TRBJ2-7, is DTGVSQNPRHKITKRGQNVTFRCDPISEHNRLYWYRQTLGQGPEFLTYFQNEAQLEKSRLLSDRFSAERPKGSFSTLEIQRTEQGDSAMYLCASSPGAGYEQYFGPGTRLTVT.

This rearrangement joins TRBV5-6 to TRBJ2-5, with D uncertain. Germline V gene lookup returns CDR1 SGHDT and CDR2 YYEEEE. V dropped 0 bases and J dropped 4 bases, with 7 bases sitting between them. The CDR3 runs 13 residues. CDR3 coding DNA: TGTGCCAGCAGCTTGGGAAGATCAGAGACCCAGTACTTC. Its protein is CASSLGRSETQYF.

V gene TRBV25-1 combines with J gene TRBJ2-7; 7 nucleotides agree with TRBD2. The CDR3 spans 13 residues. Germline V lookup: CDR1 MGHDK, CDR2 SYGVNS. The J segment lost 2 bases and the V segment lost 8 bases, leaving 6 bases of the junction unmatched. DNA for the CDR3: TGTGCCAGCGAGGGGACTAACGCCTACGAGCAGTACTTC. This encodes CASEGTNAYEQYF.

The chain links TRBV29-1 to TRBJ2-7, with 8 bases aligning to TRBD1. Unmatched junction bases numbered 8, after V lost 7 bases and J lost 6 bases. Germline assignment: CDR1 SQVTM and CDR2 ANQGSEA. CDR3 size: 12 residues. CDR3 nucleotides: TGCAGCGGATGGACAGGGTTGGGCGAGCAGTACTTC. Protein sequence: CSGWTGLGEQYF.

This rearrangement joins TRBV2 to TRBJ1-2, with D tentatively TRBD1 (6 bases). This CDR3 spans 13 amino acids. CDR1 and CDR2 from the germline V gene are SNHLY and FYNNEI. Trimming took 4 bases from V and 3 from J, leaving 9 bases between them. The CDR3 loop is CASSGNRDYGYTF. The CDR3 DNA is TGTGCCAGCAGTGGGAACAGGGACTATGGCTACACCTTC. Complete variable domain (other parts from reference TRBV2 and TRBJ1-2): EPEVTQTPSHQVTQMGQEVILRCVPISNHLYFYWYRQILGQKVEFLVSFYNNEISEKSEIFDDQFSVERPDGSNFTLKIRSTKLEDSAMYFCASSGNRDYGYTFGSGTRLTVV.

This chain joins TRBV7-9 and TRBJ2-3; 12 bases are shared with TRBD2. The length of the CDR3 is 14 residues. V shed 3 bases, J shed 5 bases, and the junction held 0 bases outside the gene matches. Germline values: CDR1 SEHNR, CDR2 FQNEAQ (reference sequence). The CDR3 sequence: CASSLTSGRDTQYF. For the CDR3, the DNA is TGTGCCAGCAGCTTGACTAGCGGGAGAGATACGCAGTATTTT.

This clone has more than one count but fewer than ten. The J gene is TRBJ1-1, the V gene TRBV6-5, with D unresolved. This CDR3 is built from 13 residues. Per the germline V gene, CDR1 is MNHEY and CDR2 is SVGAGI. V was trimmed by 2 bases and J by 5 bases, leaving 9 bases between them. CDR3 DNA: TGTGCCAGCAGTTACGTGGAATTGACTGAAGCTTTCTTT. This codes for CASSYVELTEAFF.

V gene TRBV14 combines with J gene TRBJ2-7; no reliable D call. The CDR3 is made up of 16 amino acids. V lost 2 bases and J 3 bases, leaving 17 bases between the germline ends. Germline V CDR1 and CDR2: SGHDN, FVKESK. The CDR3 loop is CASSQSVGSHYYEQYF. Written as DNA, the CDR3 is TGTGCCAGCAGCCAAAGTGTAGGGTCCCACTACTACGAGCAGTACTTC. Full variable domain (outside the CDR3, taken from reference TRBV14 and TRBJ2-7): EAGVTQFPSHSVIEKGQTVTLRCDPISGHDNLYWYRRVMGKEIKFLLHFVKESKQDESGMPNNRFLAERTGGTYSTLKVQPAELEDSGVYFCASSQSVGSHYYEQYFGPGTRLTVT.

The chain links TRBV9 to TRBJ2-3; D is unresolved. V lost 0 bases to trimming and J lost 5 bases, with 16 bases between them. The CDR3 contains 16 residues. Germline values: CDR1 SGDLS, CDR2 YYNGEE. Here the CDR3 reads CASSVAGSIDIDTQYF. The CDR3 nucleotides are TGTGCCAGCAGCGTAGCAGGTTCCATAGACATAGATACGCAGTATTTT.

The chain joins TRBV12-5 to TRBJ2-1, with a tentative D call TRBD2 (5 bases). This CDR3 region has 15 residues. CDR1 is LGHNT, CDR2 FRNRAP, per germline. The V and J ends lost 4 bases and 4 bases respectively, with 14 bases between them. Here the CDR3 reads CASGSPVAGYNEQFF. The CDR3, as DNA: TGTGCTAGTGGTTCCCCGGTGGCGGGTTACAATGAGCAGTTCTTC.

The chain carries TRBV9 and TRBJ1-3, with D perhaps matching TRBD1 (5 bases). Trimming shortened V by 4 bases and J by 7 bases, and 12 bases separated the two germline ends. CDR1 is SGDLS, CDR2 YYNGEE, per germline. CDR3 size: 13 residues. The CDR3 sequence is CASSRGDGNTIYF. The CDR3 DNA reads TGTGCCAGCAGCCGCGGGGACGGGAACACCATATATTTT.

The rearrangement uses TRBV30 and TRBJ1-1; D is uncertain. V was shortened by 0 bases and J by 1 base, with 6 bases between the two germline ends. Germline CDR1 reads GTSNPN; CDR2 reads SVGIG (reference sequence). This CDR3 has 13 amino acids. The CDR3 protein is CAWSVESNTEAFF. CDR3 in DNA: TGTGCCTGGAGTGTAGAGTCGAACACTGAAGCTTTCTTT.

The chain combines TRBV29-1 with TRBJ2-1; either TRBD1 or TRBD2 may supply D (5 bases each). CDR3 size: 18 residues. V lost 3 bases to trimming and J lost 8 bases, with 29 bases between them. Per the germline V gene, CDR1 is SQVTM and CDR2 is ANQGSEA. CDR3 in DNA: TGCAGCGTTGAGTTGCTGGGACGGGTCGGGAATACTGGGCATGAGCAGTTCTTC. Translating gives CSVELLGRVGNTGHEQFF.

The chain joins TRBV27 to TRBJ2-7; D is unresolved. The CDR3 is made up of 14 amino acids. Trimming pared 7 bases from V and 3 bases from J, leaving 16 bases between. Looked up from germline, CDR1 is MNHEY and CDR2 is SMNVEV (reference sequence). The CDR3 reads CASKSPPDSYEQYF. The CDR3 DNA reads as TGTGCCAGCAAGTCTCCCCCTGATAGCTACGAGCAGTACTTC.

This clone turned up a few times. This rearrangement joins TRBV19 to TRBJ2-7; TRBD1 matches at 8 bases. Unmatched junction bases numbered 8, after V lost 5 bases and J lost 2 bases. Per the germline V gene, CDR1 is LNHDA and CDR2 is SQIVND (reference sequence). The CDR3 is 15 residues long. CDR3 protein: CASSETGTGTYEQYF. For the CDR3, the DNA is TGTGCCAGTAGTGAAACCGGGACAGGAACCTACGAGCAGTACTTC. Variable domain in full (rest from reference TRBV19 and TRBJ2-7): DGGITQSPKYLFRKEGQNVTLSCEQNLNHDAMYWYRQDPGQGLRLIYYSQIVNDFQKGDIAEGYSVSREKKESFPLTVTSAQKNPTAFYLCASSETGTGTYEQYFGPGTRLTVT.

The rearrangement uses TRBV25-1 and TRBJ2-3, with a tentative D call TRBD2 (6 bases). CDR1 is MGHDK, CDR2 SYGVNS, per germline. CDR3 size: 13 residues. V lost 6 bases and J 3 bases, leaving 10 bases between the germline ends. CDR3 in amino acids: CASSRRETDTQYF. The CDR3 DNA follows: TGTGCCAGCAGCCGGAGGGAGACAGATACGCAGTATTTT.

The chain joins TRBV6-5 to TRBJ2-2; TRBD1 agrees at 11 bases. The CDR3 is 15 amino acids. The junction had 6 bases not matched to a gene; V was cut back by 5 bases and J by 7 bases. The germline gives CDR1 MNHEY, CDR2 SVGAGI. CDR3: CASSTDRGRIGELFF. In DNA form, the CDR3 reads TGTGCCAGCAGTACGGACAGGGGGCGTATCGGGGAGCTGTTTTTT.